This T cell receptor beta chain was captured by sequencing in a study of T cells in Graves' hyperthyroidism and ophthalmopathy. Findings of the study overall: Patients with ophthalmopathy were separated from those with stable hyperthyroidism by a 13 V-J model.

RNA transcripts provided the source from which TCR beta CDR3 regions were amplified. A set of HTBI primers served as the primers for a first-round RT-PCR of the TCR CDR3. TCRdb re-called the multiplex PCR reads through MiXCR, storing one row per CDR3 protein. Of about 420,000 distinct CDR3 sequences listed, approximately 14% are singletons. Stability of Graves' hyperthyroidism was defined as absent ophthalmopathy progression within 18 months. Used for diagnoses were clinical symptoms, serum thyroxine and TRAb, thyroid ultrasound and orbital computed tomography. The germline V gene has CDR1 DFQATT and CDR2 SNEGSKA (reference sequence). The J segment lost 4 bases and the V segment lost 0 bases, leaving 11 bases of the junction unmatched. The CDR3 totals 17 residues. Concerning this clonotype itself: What it recognizes is unknown.

This chain joins TRBV20-1 and TRBJ2-7, with 11 bases identical to TRBD2. This sequence originates from a woman aged 18-35 years with Graves' hyperthyroidism. The sequenced material came from blood. CDR3 amino acids: CSARDKLAGARFYEQYF. The CDR3, as DNA: TGCAGTGCTAGAGATAAACTAGCGGGGGCCCGTTTTTACGAGCAGTACTTC.